These T cell receptor beta chains were read from a single sample in a study of multiple sclerosis patients with progressive multifocal leukoencephalopathy. The method was immunoSEQ multiplex PCR; TCRdb's version includes in-frame clones alone and lacks a portion of them. The data contain 29,000 or so clones, 89% of them singletons. The specimen was PBMCs, collected from a patient treated with natalizumab. The source of these receptors is a human donor with multiple sclerosis. Both conserved end residues are part of each CDR3. A D gene is named only where the DNA matches it firmly. Only part of the rows carry a size: once, few, many, or a class if the clone is expanded.

NA	TRBV11-3	TRBD2	TRBJ2-7	CASKREGYEQYF	TGTGCCAGCAAGCGGGAGGGCTACGAGCAGTACTTC
NA	TRBV15	NA	TRBJ2-3	CATSTAEADTQYF	TGTGCCACCAGCACAGCGGAGGCAGATACGCAGTATTTT
NA	TRBV2	NA	TRBJ2-1	CASSEAASRGYNEQFF	TGTGCCAGCAGTGAAGCTGCTAGCCGGGGGTACAATGAGCAGTTCTTC
once	TRBV30	TRBD1	TRBJ1-5	CAAGTGNTQPQHF	TGTGCCGCCGGGACAGGGAATACTCAGCCCCAGCATTTT
NA	TRBV11-2	TRBD2	TRBJ2-5	CASSLGGGIETQYF	TGTGCCAGCAGCTTAGGCGGGGGGATAGAGACCCAGTACTTC
NA	TRBV2	TRBD1	TRBJ2-3	CASTIDRGADTQYF	TGTGCCAGCACTATAGACAGGGGTGCAGATACGCAGTATTTT
NA	TRBV6-5	NA	TRBJ2-7	CASRSGTGRNEQYF	TGTGCCAGCAGGTCGGGGACTGGGCGCAACGAGCAGTACTTC
NA	TRBV5-1	NA	TRBJ2-3	CASSFDGDPTDTQYF	TGCGCCAGCAGCTTCGACGGGGACCCCACAGATACGCAGTATTTT
once	TRBV5-4	NA	TRBJ2-1	CASSQRGRSPNEQFF	TGTGCCAGCAGCCAAAGGGGGAGATCCCCCAATGAGCAGTTCTTC
NA	TRBV29-1	NA	TRBJ1-1	CSVVPFSTEAFF	TGCAGCGTCGTTCCTTTTTCCACTGAAGCTTTCTTT
NA	TRBV7-8	TRBD1	TRBJ1-1	CASSLTGGTEAFF	TGTGCCAGCAGCCTTACAGGGGGCACTGAAGCTTTCTTT
NA	TRBV5-1	TRBD1	TRBJ2-3	CASSRDRDTQYF	TGCGCCAGCAGCCGGGACAGAGATACGCAGTATTTT
NA	TRBV7-9	NA	TRBJ1-5	CASSLGGANQPQHF	TGTGCCAGCAGCTTAGGGGGGGCCAATCAGCCCCAGCATTTT
few	TRBV7-9	NA	TRBJ1-3	CASSPLSALLSGNTIYF	TGTGCCAGCAGCCCACTAAGCGCCCTACTCTCTGGAAACACCATATATTTT
NA	TRBV7-8	TRBD1	TRBJ2-7	CASSLVGATGGLGEQYF	TGTGCCAGCAGCTTAGTAGGAGCGACAGGGGGCTTAGGCGAGCAGTACTTC
NA	TRBV2	TRBD1	TRBJ2-3	CASRLQGAADTQYF	TGTGCCAGCAGGCTACAGGGGGCGGCAGATACGCAGTATTTT
once	TRBV11-3	TRBD2	TRBJ2-5	CASSPGGLAGNQETQYF	TGTGCCAGCAGCCCCGGGGGACTAGCCGGAAACCAAGAGACCCAGTACTTC
NA	TRBV7-6	NA	TRBJ2-7	CASSLAGSPEGEQYF	TGTGCCAGCAGCTTAGCTGGCAGCCCGGAGGGCGAGCAGTACTTC
NA	TRBV6-1	TRBD1	TRBJ1-2	CASSETGQSYGYTF	TGTGCCAGCAGTGAAACGGGACAGTCCTATGGCTACACCTTC
NA	TRBV5-1	TRBD2	TRBJ2-1	CASSPSFSGSSYNEQFF	TGCGCCAGCAGCCCCAGTTTCAGCGGGAGCTCCTACAATGAGCAGTTCTTC
NA	TRBV29-1	NA	TRBJ1-2	CSVEKRGQGSGYTF	TGCAGCGTTGAGAAGAGGGGCCAGGGATCTGGCTACACCTTC
NA	TRBV15	NA	TRBJ1-2	CATSRVGGSRDGYTF	TGTGCCACCAGCAGAGTGGGCGGGAGTAGAGATGGCTACACCTTC
NA	TRBV30	TRBD2	TRBJ2-5	CAWEGLAQETQYF	TGTGCCTGGGAGGGACTAGCGCAAGAGACCCAGTACTTC
NA	TRBV6-1	NA	TRBJ1-5	CASLGQLFSNQPQHF	TGTGCCAGCCTCGGACAGCTCTTTAGCAATCAGCCCCAGCATTTT
NA	TRBV9	TRBD2	TRBJ2-3	CASSARSGRAPDTQYF	TGTGCCAGCAGCGCCCGTAGCGGGAGGGCCCCAGATACGCAGTATTTT
NA	TRBV7-2	NA	TRBJ2-3	CASSGEALEAQYF	TGTGCCAGCAGCGGAGAAGCGCTTGAGGCGCAGTATTTT
NA	TRBV20-1	TRBD1	TRBJ1-1	CSASRGHGAFF	TGCAGTGCTAGTAGGGGGCACGGGGCTTTCTTT
once	TRBV4-3	TRBD2	TRBJ2-1	CASSQGLLAGSYNEQFF	TGCGCCAGCAGCCAAGGGCTACTAGCGGGAAGCTACAATGAGCAGTTCTTC
NA	TRBV27	NA	TRBJ2-3	CASSPTNSKGTDTQYF	TGCGCCAGCAGTCCGACGAACAGCAAAGGGACAGATACGCAGTATTTT
NA	TRBV5-1	TRBD2	TRBJ2-1	CASSLGPSGTNEQFF	TGCGCCAGCAGCTTGGGGCCTAGCGGGACGAATGAGCAGTTCTTC
NA	TRBV5-1	NA	TRBJ2-1	CASSKWDGGNEQFF	TGCGCCAGCAGTAAATGGGACGGGGGCAATGAGCAGTTCTTC
NA	TRBV28	TRBD2	TRBJ2-7	CASSPKLAGGGEYF	TGTGCCAGCAGTCCGAAGCTAGCGGGAGGGGGGGAGTACTTC
NA	TRBV5-1	TRBD1	TRBJ2-7	CASSLPLTGGEYEQYF	TGCGCCAGCAGCTTACCTTTAACAGGGGGCGAATACGAGCAGTACTTC
NA	TRBV20-1	NA	TRBJ2-7	CNAAQVGEQYF	TGCAATGCTGCACAGGTTGGCGAGCAGTACTTC
NA	TRBV7-9	NA	TRBJ1-1	CASSLVGIHDTEAFF	TGTGCCAGCAGCTTAGTCGGGATCCACGACACTGAAGCTTTCTTT
NA	TRBV28	NA	TRBJ2-4	CASSFGPAHRAKNIQYF	TGTGCCAGCAGTTTTGGCCCCGCCCATCGGGCCAAAAACATTCAGTACTTC